This TCR beta chain was captured in a study of blood T cell repertoires in COVID-19. Study as a whole: The cDNA or gDNA used as material had been derived from T cells, B-cell-depleted T cells, or PBMCs.

This CDR3 is 16 amino acids long. Between the trimmed V and J ends, which lost 4 bases and 3 bases, there was a span of 18 bases. CDR1 and CDR2 from the germline V gene are SEHNR and FQNEAQ (reference sequence). Sequenced by immunoSEQ multiplex PCR; TCRdb stores in-frame clones only, minus some. The data show over 30,000 clones, about 90% seen once. The chain combines TRBV7-9 with TRBJ2-5; D is possibly TRBD1 (8 bases). The TCR sequence derives from a human donor in a cohort sampled during active COVID-19. The sample taken for sequencing was peripheral blood. CDR3 residues: CASSSRTGRVEETQYF. DNA for the CDR3: TGTGCCAGCAGCTCACGGACAGGGAGGGTGGAAGAGACCCAGTACTTC.